Following are 20 T cell receptor beta chains from one sample sequenced in a study of Graves' ophthalmopathy and Graves' hyperthyroidism. Scientists amplified the TCR beta CDR3 regions from RNA transcripts. Amplification began with first-round RT-PCR using HTBI primers, then second-round multiplex PCR was performed. From the multiplex PCR reads, TCRdb called clonotypes with MiXCR, one entry per CDR3 protein. The sample has hundreds of thousands of distinct CDR3 sequences, around a fifth seen once. Sequenced material: peripheral blood. Receptor source: a young woman with stable Graves' hyperthyroidism. Some clones in this sample may be carry-over from other donors' samples.

The V gene is TRBV5-1, the J gene TRBJ2-7; D possibly corresponds to TRBD2 (5 bases). Trimming left V 0 bases short and J 4 bases short, with 11 bases between. The length of the CDR3 is 14 residues. The germline V gene has CDR1 SGHRS and CDR2 YFSETQ. This CDR3 is CASSLAEGFYEQYF. The CDR3 DNA follows: TGCGCCAGCAGCTTGGCAGAGGGTTTTTACGAGCAGTACTTC.

V gene TRBV18 combines with J gene TRBJ2-7; 11 bases are shared with TRBD1. Germline CDR1 KGHSH, CDR2 LQKENI. The CDR3 covers 14 residues. V lost 6 bases to trimming and J lost 3 bases; unmatched junction nucleotides: 4. The CDR3 bases are TGTGCCAGCTCTGGGGACAGGGGGTTCTACGAGCAGTACTTC. This encodes CASSGDRGFYEQYF.

This clonotype occurred many times. The chain recombines TRBV5-1 with TRBJ1-1; 10 bases line up with TRBD1. The CDR3 contains 16 residues. The germline gives CDR1 SGHRS, CDR2 YFSETQ. J was trimmed by 4 bases and V by 3 bases; bases with no gene match: 9. CDR3 sequence reads: CASSSGGTGVSTEAFF. The DNA for the CDR3 is TGCGCCAGCAGCTCCGGAGGGACAGGGGTGAGCACTGAAGCTTTCTTT. The complete variable domain, with remaining parts taken from reference TRBV5-1 and TRBJ1-1, reads KAGVTQTPRYLIKTRGQQVTLSCSPISGHRSVSWYQQTPGQGLQFLFEYFSETQRNKGNFPGRFSGRQFSNSRSEMNVSTLELGDSALYLCASSSGGTGVSTEAFFGQGTRLTVV.

This clonotype has at least ten counts. This sequence joins TRBV6-4 and TRBJ2-7; 8 positions agree with TRBD1. Per germline, CDR1 MRHNA and CDR2 SNTAGT. CDR3 length equals 18 residues. V was clipped by 6 bases and J by 3 bases; unmatched bases: 19. CDR3 in DNA: TGTGCCAGCAGCTTCGCCGGGACAGGCAGTCGACCCAACTACGAGCAGTACTTC. Protein sequence: CASSFAGTGSRPNYEQYF.

V usage is TRBV6-1 and J usage is TRBJ1-5, with D possibly being TRBD1 (6 bases). V lost 5 bases and J lost 6, with 14 bases in between. Germline V lookup: CDR1 MNHNS, CDR2 SASEGT. This CDR3 is 14 amino acids long. CDR3 protein: CASSKWGPFQPQHF. Here the CDR3 DNA reads TGTGCCAGCAGTAAGTGGGGGCCCTTTCAGCCCCAGCATTTT.

The sample holds many counts of this clonotype. The CDR3 spells CSVQGDSNQPQHF. The CDR3 region has the DNA TGCAGTGTTCAGGGGGATAGCAATCAGCCCCAGCATTTT. The rearrangement joins TRBV20-1 to TRBJ1-5, with 7 bases aligning to TRBD1. The CDR3 spans 13 residues. With 7 bases clipped from V and 0 bases from J, the junction kept 3 bases outside the gene matches. The germline V gene encodes CDR1 DFQATT and CDR2 SNEGSKA (reference sequence).

This clonotype was seen only a few times. V usage is TRBV28 and J usage is TRBJ1-6; D gene uncertain. Looked up from germline, CDR1 is MDHEN and CDR2 is SYDVKM. V was clipped by 1 base and J by 10 bases, with 11 bases between them. This CDR3 is 14 amino acids long. CDR3 residues: CASSLSGSGSPLHF. The CDR3 nucleotides are TGTGCCAGCAGTTTATCTGGGTCGGGCTCACCCCTCCACTTT. Together with reference TRBV28 and TRBJ1-6, the CDR3 gives the full variable domain: DVKVTQSSRYLVKRTGEKVFLECVQDMDHENMFWYRQDPGLGLRLIYFSYDVKMKEKGDIPEGYSVSREKKERFSLILESASTNQTSMYLCASSLSGSGSPLHFGNGTRLTVT.

This chain connects TRBV11-2 to TRBJ1-2, with D possibly being TRBD1 (5 bases). This CDR3 has 16 residues. Germline V gene lookup returns CDR1 SGHAT and CDR2 FQNNGV. V lost 0 bases to trimming and J lost 3 bases, with 14 bases between them. CDR3 loop: CASSLEAGTFHYGYTF. CDR3 nucleotides: TGTGCCAGCAGCTTAGAGGCAGGGACTTTCCACTATGGCTACACCTTC. The full variable domain, its missing parts supplied by reference TRBV11-2 and TRBJ1-2, is EAGVAQSPRYKIIEKRQSVAFWCNPISGHATLYWYQQILGQGPKLLIQFQNNGVVDDSQLPKDRFSAERLKGVDSTLKIQPAKLEDSAVYLCASSLEAGTFHYGYTFGSGTRLTVV.

This clonotype showed up many times. A junction end diverges from the germline sequence, so it may reflect a read error. The chain couples TRBV2 to TRBJ1-1; 7 nucleotides agree with TRBD1. In germline, CDR1 is SNHLY, CDR2 FYNNEI. The CDR3 is made up of 13 amino acids. The CDR3 coding sequence is TGCGCCAGCAGTGAGTACAGGGGCACTGAAGCTTTCTTT. This gives the protein CASSEYRGTEAFF.

This clonotype was detected once. The J gene is TRBJ1-3, the V gene TRBV27; TRBD1 might be the D (6 bases). Germline V lookup: CDR1 MNHEY, CDR2 SMNVEV (reference sequence). The CDR3 extends over 17 amino acids. Trimming pared 8 bases from V and 0 bases from J, leaving 20 bases between. CDR3 region: CASSATQGHNSGNTIYF. CDR3 bases: TGTGCCAGCTCGGCCACCCAGGGACACAACTCTGGAAACACCATATATTTT.

The V and J genes are TRBV5-8 and TRBJ1-1; D ambiguous. The V end lost 4 bases, the J end lost 11 bases, and 15 bases lay between the germline ends. The V gene's germline CDR1 is SGHTS and CDR2 YDEGEE. This CDR3 region has 12 residues. This CDR3 is CASSRRRIGAFF. In nucleotides, the CDR3 is TGTGCCAGCAGCCGCAGGAGGATCGGGGCTTTCTTT.

This clonotype was seen at least ten times. At one boundary the junction diverges from the germline segment, which might be a read error. V usage is TRBV5-1 and J usage is TRBJ1-2; 7 bases are a match to TRBD1. From germline, CDR1 is SGHRS and CDR2 YFSETQ. The CDR3 extends over 15 amino acids. The CDR3 loop is CASSSSGTANYGYTF. The CDR3 region has the DNA TGTGCCAGCAGCTCTTCCGGGACAGCTAACTATGGCTACACCTTC.

The chain uses TRBV6-7 and TRBJ2-5, with 11 bases matching TRBD2. TRBV6-7 is placed among ORFs of uncertain function. After removal of 2 bases from V and 2 bases from J, the junction contained 16 bases not matched to a gene. The CDR3 covers 20 residues. The CDR3 DNA is TGTGCCAGCAGTTACAGTACCTCCGGGACTAGCGGTCAAACACAAGAGACCCAGTACTTC. It specifies CASSYSTSGTSGQTQETQYF.

This clonotype was picked up many times. The chain is built from TRBV10-3 and TRBJ2-2, with 13 nucleotides matching TRBD2. V lost 4 bases and J lost 4; bases outside the gene matches: 6. The CDR3 has 17 amino acids. Looked up from germline, CDR1 is ENHRY and CDR2 is SYGVKD. CDR3 amino acids: CAISARTSGGRTGELFF. The CDR3 DNA follows: TGTGCCATCAGTGCCAGGACTAGCGGGGGACGCACCGGGGAGCTGTTTTTT.

The CDR3 coding sequence is TGTGCCAGCAGGTCCGGGACAGGGAGGGAGACCCAGTACTTC. It translates to CASRSGTGRETQYF. This chain connects TRBV12-3 or TRBV12-4 to TRBJ2-7; 9 nucleotides agree with TRBD1. The J call may not be correct, given that the DNA end is closer to TRBJ2-5. The CDR3 loop spans 14 amino acids.

This clonotype has ten or more counts. The chain combines TRBV13 with TRBJ2-7; D is unresolved. The CDR3 loop spans 13 amino acids. Trimming pared 2 bases from V and 7 bases from J, leaving 12 bases between. CDR1 and CDR2 (germline): PRHDT, FYEKMQ (reference sequence). As DNA, the CDR3 is TGTGCCAGCAGCTTACTGCTTGCCGAAGAGCAGTACTTC. This translates into CASSLLLAEEQYF.

In regard to this clonotype: Its ends do not fully match the called genes, so a read error is possible. This chain links TRBV27 with TRBJ2-7, with TRBD1 matching over 7 bases. Germline-derived CDR1 and CDR2 are MNHEY and SMNVEV (reference sequence). CDR3 length: 14 amino acids. The CDR3 reads CASSLGRGTYEKYF. CDR3 nucleotides: TGTGCCAGCAGTTTAGGCAGGGGGACCTACGAGAAGTACTTC.

This clonotype appeared a few times. The chain has TRBV6-5 and TRBJ1-3; D is undetermined. Germline loops: CDR1 MNHEY, CDR2 SVGAGI. The CDR3 runs 16 residues. Trimming stripped 0 bases from V and 1 base from J, with 10 bases between. The CDR3 spells CASSYSRVQSGNTIYF. DNA of the CDR3: TGTGCCAGCAGTTACTCGAGGGTTCAATCTGGAAACACCATATATTTT.

This clonotype occurred a few times. A much larger clone differs by one base, so this may be a read error. Likely a read error: the CDR3 ends without its conserved phenylalanine or tryptophan. This chain connects TRBV24-1 to TRBJ1-1; maybe TRBD1 (5 bases). The V end lost 9 bases, the J end lost 3 bases, and 13 bases lay between the germline ends. The V gene's germline CDR1 is KGHDR and CDR2 SFDVKD. The length of the CDR3 is 13 residues. CDR3 protein: CATSRGGYTEAFS. For the CDR3, the DNA is TGTGCCACCTCACGGGGGGGGTACACTGAAGCTTTCTCT.

In its sample, this clonotype was seen many times. The chain links TRBV20-1 to TRBJ1-1; the match to TRBD1 covers 8 bases. Trimming at V came to 4 bases and at J to 6 bases, leaving 4 bases not matched to a gene. Germline lookup yields CDR1 DFQATT and CDR2 SNEGSKA (reference sequence). The CDR3 has 12 residues. The CDR3: CSATQGASEAFF. In nucleotides, the CDR3 is TGCAGTGCTACCCAGGGGGCGTCTGAAGCTTTCTTT.